This T cell receptor beta chain was sequenced for a study of CD8 T cells in ankylosing spondylitis. Whole-study findings and limits: Within ankylosing spondylitis blood, a TCR beta motif made up of under 10 highly homologous variants appeared to be characteristic. Reportedly, disease-linked clones are significantly enriched in ankylosing spondylitis patients' matched synovial fluid. Disease-linked clones displayed a CD8+ phenotype and appeared relatively rarely in peripheral blood.

MiXCR, run by TCRdb on the 5' RACE reads, gives a single entry per CDR3 protein. The data contain hundreds of thousands of distinct CDR3 sequences, roughly 26% of them singletons. This clonotype occurred a few times. What it binds is unknown. The ends were cut back, 2 bases at V and 15 bases at J, with 20 bases in the middle. The CDR3 loop spans 13 amino acids. The V gene's germline CDR1 is DFQATT and CDR2 SNEGSKA (reference sequence). The clonotype was recovered from a male donor with ankylosing spondylitis. The sample taken for sequencing was blood, either unsorted or a sorted T cell fraction (not recorded which). This sequence joins TRBV20-1 and TRBJ2-1; TRBD2 might be the D (6 bases). CDR3 nucleotides: TGCAGTGCTAGACTTAGCGGAACCGATATTACGTTCTTC. This encodes CSARLSGTDITFF.